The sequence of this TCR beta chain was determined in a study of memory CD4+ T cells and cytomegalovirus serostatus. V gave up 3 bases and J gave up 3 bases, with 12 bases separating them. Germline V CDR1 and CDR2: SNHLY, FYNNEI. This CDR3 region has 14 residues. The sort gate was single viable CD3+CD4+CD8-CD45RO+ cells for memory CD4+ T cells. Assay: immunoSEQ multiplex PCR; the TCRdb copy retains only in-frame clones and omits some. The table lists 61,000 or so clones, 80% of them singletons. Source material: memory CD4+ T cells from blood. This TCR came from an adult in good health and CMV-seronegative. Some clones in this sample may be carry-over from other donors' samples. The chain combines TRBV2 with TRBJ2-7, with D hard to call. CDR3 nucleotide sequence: TGTGCCAGCAGTGAGGCCAGCGAGAACTACGAGCAGTACTTC. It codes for CASSEASENYEQYF. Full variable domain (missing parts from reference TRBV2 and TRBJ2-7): EPEVTQTPSHQVTQMGQEVILRCVPISNHLYFYWYRQILGQKVEFLVSFYNNEISEKSEIFDDQFSVERPDGSNFTLKIRSTKLEDSAMYFCASSEASENYEQYFGPGTRLTVT.